Presented here are 32 T cell receptor beta chains from one specimen sequenced in a study of cytomegalovirus exposure and HLA in healthy donors. Sequencing used immunoSEQ multiplex PCR; TCRdb keeps in-frame clones, though not all of them. The repertoire holds about 280,000 clones, with roughly 88% as singletons. Sequenced material: PBMCs. The source is a woman aged 18-29 years in good health and CMV-seronegative.

The V call is TRBV15, the J call TRBJ1-4; D call uncertain. From germline, CDR1 is LNHNV and CDR2 YYDKDF (reference sequence). This CDR3 is 14 amino acids long. V lost 6 bases to trimming and J lost 7 bases, with 15 bases between them. CDR3 sequence: CATRGTVRGEKLFF. In nucleotides, the CDR3 is TGTGCCACCAGGGGCACGGTCCGGGGTGAAAAACTGTTTTTT.

V is TRBV30 and J is TRBJ2-6, with D possibly matching TRBD1 (6 bases). Trimming cost V 4 bases and J 4 bases, with 11 bases left between them. CDR1 and CDR2 from the germline V gene are GTSNPN and SVGIG (reference sequence). CDR3 length: 14 amino acids. The CDR3 loop is CAWTLRGGANVLTF. The CDR3, as DNA: TGTGCCTGGACTCTCAGGGGAGGGGCCAACGTCCTGACTTTC.

The chain employs TRBV19 and TRBJ1-2; TRBD1 is a possible D gene (6 bases). The CDR3 is 14 residues long. In germline, CDR1 is LNHDA, CDR2 SQIVND (reference sequence). The ends were cut back, 10 bases at V and 8 bases at J, with 23 bases in the middle. The CDR3: CATTLGGGLGGYTF. The CDR3, as DNA: TGTGCCACCACCCTAGGGGGGGGCCTGGGGGGCTACACCTTC. The full variable domain, completed using reference TRBV19 and TRBJ1-2, is DGGITQSPKYLFRKEGQNVTLSCEQNLNHDAMYWYRQDPGQGLRLIYYSQIVNDFQKGDIAEGYSVSREKKESFPLTVTSAQKNPTAFYLCATTLGGGLGGYTFGSGTRLTVV.

This chain links TRBV7-2 with TRBJ2-1, with 12 bases aligning to TRBD1. Germline values: CDR1 SGHTA, CDR2 FQGNSA. The CDR3 loop spans 16 amino acids. The trim removed 3 bases at V and 8 bases at J, leaving 8 bases unmatched. The CDR3 coding sequence is TGTGCCAGCAGCTTGCAGCCGGGACAGGGGGCCCATGAGCAGTTCTTC. It is translated as CASSLQPGQGAHEQFF.

For the CDR3, the DNA is TGTGCCAGCAGTAAGGAGGATCAGCCCCAGCATTTT. Amino acid sequence: CASSKEDQPQHF. The chain uses TRBV28 and TRBJ1-5; D gene ambiguous. The CDR3 loop spans 12 amino acids. V was shortened by 5 bases and J by 5 bases, with 7 bases between the two germline ends. The germline V gene encodes CDR1 MDHEN and CDR2 SYDVKM.

The rearrangement links TRBV19 to TRBJ1-1, with 8 bases aligning to TRBD1. V shed 8 bases and J 4 bases; nucleotides not matched to a gene: 12. CDR3 length: 15 amino acids. In germline, CDR1 is LNHDA, CDR2 SQIVND (reference sequence). CDR3 nucleotide sequence: TGTGCCAGTGGAGGGACAGGAGTGTTATTCACTGAAGCTTTCTTT. This sequence encodes CASGGTGVLFTEAFF.

V gene TRBV14 combines with J gene TRBJ2-5; the match to TRBD2 covers 11 bases. The CDR3 has 23 amino acids. Germline V gene lookup returns CDR1 SGHDN and CDR2 FVKESK. The junction had 29 bases not matched to a gene; V was cut back by 4 bases and J by 4 bases. CDR3 nucleotides: TGTGCCAGCAGCCCGCGATCCACGATAACCTTTAGCGGGAGGGCCGGTGATAGAGAGACCCAGTACTTC. Amino acids: CASSPRSTITFSGRAGDRETQYF.

The chain joins TRBV19 to TRBJ2-1, with D perhaps TRBD1 (6 bases). Per germline, CDR1 LNHDA and CDR2 SQIVND (reference sequence). The CDR3 is 16 residues long. The V end was cut by 4 bases, the J end by 6 bases, with 19 bases between. Here the CDR3 reads CASSTPFRGPPNEQFF. DNA of the CDR3: TGTGCCAGTAGTACCCCTTTCAGGGGACCCCCCAATGAGCAGTTCTTC.

This chain uses TRBV27 with TRBJ2-7; D is perhaps TRBD2 (6 bases). This CDR3 region has 13 residues. CDR1 and CDR2 (germline): MNHEY, SMNVEV (reference sequence). Trimming shortened V by 3 bases and J by 6 bases, and 12 bases separated the two germline ends. In nucleotides, the CDR3 is TGTGCCAGCAGTTTCGGGAGTCACCTCGAGCAGTACTTC. Protein sequence: CASSFGSHLEQYF.

V and J are TRBV28 and TRBJ1-2; no definite D call. The germline V gene encodes CDR1 MDHEN and CDR2 SYDVKM. Trimming took off 7 bases at V and 4 bases at J, with 16 bases between the two ends. The CDR3 sequence is 14 residues long. CDR3 in amino acids: CASTSRGGSYGYTF. DNA for the CDR3: TGTGCCAGCACCTCGAGAGGAGGGAGCTATGGCTACACCTTC.

J is TRBJ2-7 and V is TRBV4-1, with TRBD2 as a possible D gene (6 bases). The CDR3 consists of 14 residues. From germline, CDR1 is MGHRA and CDR2 YSYEKL. V was pared by 3 bases and J by 6 bases, with 15 bases between. The CDR3 region has the DNA TGCGCCAGCAGCCACCCCTTTCGTAGCGGCGAGCAGTACTTC. Protein product: CASSHPFRSGEQYF.

The chain carries TRBV27 and TRBJ2-7; 15 bases map to TRBD2. CDR3 length: 16 amino acids. V lost 3 bases and J lost 4; bases outside the gene matches: 4. Germline assignment: CDR1 MNHEY and CDR2 SMNVEV (reference sequence). CDR3 nucleotide sequence: TGTGCCAGCAGTTTTACGGGGACTAGCGGGGGGTACGAGCAGTACTTC. Encoded protein: CASSFTGTSGGYEQYF.

The chain combines TRBV18 with TRBJ2-7, with D perhaps matching TRBD2 (6 bases). The CDR3 extends over 14 amino acids. The germline gives CDR1 KGHSH, CDR2 LQKENI. Trimming pared 3 bases from V and 2 bases from J, leaving 11 bases between. Written as DNA, the CDR3 is TGTGCCAGCTCACCCGGGACTGGAACCTACGAGCAGTACTTC. This gives the protein CASSPGTGTYEQYF.

This clone has just a few counts. The chain joins TRBV30 to TRBJ2-2; D gene ambiguous. Trimming took off 5 bases at V and 4 bases at J, with 8 bases between the two ends. The CDR3 spans 12 residues. CDR1 and CDR2 from the germline V gene are GTSNPN and SVGIG (reference sequence). This chain's CDR3 is CAWLGVTGELFF. DNA for the CDR3: TGTGCCTGGCTAGGAGTCACCGGGGAGCTGTTTTTT. The full variable domain, completed using reference TRBV30 and TRBJ2-2, is SQTIHQWPATLVQPVGSPLSLECTVEGTSNPNLYWYRQAAGRGLQLLFYSVGIGQISSEVPQNLSASRPQDRQFILSSKKLLLSDSGFYLCAWLGVTGELFFGEGSRLTVL.

The chain combines TRBV4-3 with TRBJ2-5; 9 nucleotides agree with TRBD1. Per the germline V gene, CDR1 is LGHNA and CDR2 is YSLEER. The CDR3 is made up of 16 amino acids. V was pared by 0 bases and J by 5 bases, with 7 bases of the junction left unmatched. The CDR3 protein is CASSQDSFGQGETQYF. For the CDR3, the DNA is TGCGCCAGCAGCCAAGATTCGTTCGGACAGGGGGAGACCCAGTACTTC.

In its sample, this clone was seen once. The J gene is TRBJ2-3, the V gene TRBV6-5; D gene ambiguous. V gave up 5 bases and J gave up 3 bases, with 15 bases separating them. The CDR3 loop spans 15 amino acids. Germline V CDR1 and CDR2: MNHEY, SVGAGI. CDR3 loop: CASSQTFTLTDTQYF. In DNA form, the CDR3 reads TGTGCCAGCAGTCAAACGTTTACATTGACAGATACGCAGTATTTT.

The V gene is TRBV27, the J gene TRBJ2-3, with D perhaps TRBD1 (5 bases). CDR1 is MNHEY, CDR2 SMNVEV, per germline (reference sequence). Trimming cost V 5 bases and J 1 base, with 10 bases left between them. The CDR3 runs to 14 residues. CDR3 DNA: TGTGCCAGCAGTCCGATAGGGGGCACAGATACGCAGTATTTT. It translates to CASSPIGGTDTQYF.

The genes are TRBV20-1 and TRBJ2-2, with a tentative D call TRBD2 (6 bases). Trimming pared 5 bases from V and 8 bases from J, leaving 9 bases between. The germline CDR1 and CDR2 sequences are DFQATT and SNEGSKA (reference sequence). The CDR3 loop spans 11 amino acids. CDR3 loop: CSAGGPGELFF. CDR3 nucleotides: TGCAGTGCTGGAGGGCCGGGGGAGCTGTTTTTT.

This rearrangement joins TRBV4-3 to TRBJ2-3; 8 positions match TRBD2. CDR3 length equals 17 residues. The germline CDR1 and CDR2 sequences are LGHNA and YSLEER. The trim removed 3 bases at V and 1 base at J, leaving 9 bases unmatched. The CDR3 nucleotides read TGCGCCAGCAGCCATCTCACGGGAGGGCTTGGCACAGATACGCAGTATTTT. It encodes CASSHLTGGLGTDTQYF.

This chain connects TRBV19 to TRBJ1-2; 8 bases line up with TRBD1. Trimming cost V 4 bases and J 3 bases; bases outside gene matches: 1. CDR3 length: 13 residues. Germline V gives CDR1 LNHDA, CDR2 SQIVND (reference sequence). CDR3 sequence reads: CASSTGGDYGYTF. CDR3 in DNA: TGTGCCAGTAGTACAGGGGGCGACTATGGCTACACCTTC.

This clone was counted once. The J gene is TRBJ2-5, the V gene TRBV30, with TRBD2 matching 12 bases. This CDR3 is 20 amino acids long. The V gene's germline CDR1 is GTSNPN and CDR2 SVGIG (reference sequence). V was pared by 2 bases and J by 3 bases, with 19 bases of the junction left unmatched. The CDR3 here is CAWSPKTLAGGLRWEETQYF. CDR3 DNA: TGTGCCTGGAGTCCAAAAACTCTAGCGGGAGGGCTTAGATGGGAAGAGACCCAGTACTTC.

The chain has TRBV2 and TRBJ2-7; D is unclear. Trimming left V 0 bases short and J 2 bases short, with 14 bases between. The germline CDR1 and CDR2 sequences are SNHLY and FYNNEI. This CDR3 region has 16 residues. The chain's CDR3 is CASSEAASYLPYEQYF. CDR3 nucleotides: TGTGCCAGCAGTGAAGCCGCGTCCTATTTGCCCTACGAGCAGTACTTC.

The chain joins TRBV19 to TRBJ2-7, with 13 positions matching TRBD2. V was pared by 5 bases and J by 7 bases, with 8 bases of the junction left unmatched. The CDR3 is 15 amino acids. Germline CDR1 reads LNHDA; CDR2 reads SQIVND (reference sequence). The CDR3 DNA reads as TGTGCCAGTAGTCTCGGACTAGCGGGAGCGGGAGAGCAGTACTTC. Its translation is CASSLGLAGAGEQYF.

This clone was recorded only once. The chain joins TRBV7-2 to TRBJ2-7; TRBD2 agrees at 9 bases. CDR3 length equals 16 residues. In germline, CDR1 is SGHTA, CDR2 FQGNSA. Losses at the gene ends were 1 base for V and 2 bases for J; bases not matched to a gene: 6. CDR3 sequence (DNA): TGTGCCAGCAGCTTAGATAGGGCGGGAGGGGCCTACGAGCAGTACTTC. This encodes CASSLDRAGGAYEQYF.

The genes are TRBV6-6 and TRBJ1-1; 9 bases are a match to TRBD1. V lost 5 bases, J lost 5 bases, and 6 bases stayed unmatched. The V gene's germline CDR1 is MNHNY and CDR2 SVGAGI (reference sequence). The CDR3 extends over 14 amino acids. CDR3 nucleotide sequence: TGTGCCAGCAGTAGCGGACAGGGGAGAACTGAAGCTTTCTTT. It codes for CASSSGQGRTEAFF.

The rearrangement links TRBV28 to TRBJ1-5, with 9 bases that match TRBD1. With V trimmed by 5 bases and J by 7 bases, 9 bases remained unmatched. Germline CDR1 reads MDHEN; CDR2 reads SYDVKM. This CDR3 region has 15 residues. CDR3 nucleotide sequence: TGTGCCAGCAGTAGACCGGGACAGGGTAACCAGCCCCAGCATTTT. Translating gives CASSRPGQGNQPQHF.

V usage is TRBV4-1 and J usage is TRBJ1-1; D possibly corresponds to TRBD1 (6 bases). The CDR3 sequence is 15 residues long. The germline gives CDR1 MGHRA, CDR2 YSYEKL. V lost 1 base to trimming and J lost 0 bases, with 9 bases between them. CDR3: CASSQGRGMNTEAFF. For the CDR3, the DNA is TGCGCCAGCAGCCAAGGTAGGGGGATGAACACTGAAGCTTTCTTT.

This clone was seen a single time. J is TRBJ1-6 and V is TRBV30; D remains ambiguous. Between the trimmed V and J ends, which lost 3 bases and 3 bases, there was a span of 15 bases. Germline CDR1 GTSNPN, CDR2 SVGIG (reference sequence). The CDR3 consists of 16 residues. CDR3 in amino acids: CAWRRKAGNYNSPLHF. CDR3 coding DNA: TGTGCCTGGAGGAGAAAGGCCGGGAACTATAATTCACCCCTCCACTTT.

The rearrangement uses TRBV28 and TRBJ2-1; the D is unclear. The CDR3 totals 12 residues. With 5 bases removed from V and 4 bases from J, the gap between germline ends came to 6 bases. CDR1 and CDR2 from the germline V gene are MDHEN and SYDVKM. The CDR3 DNA reads TGTGCCAGCAGTCTAGAGTACAATGAGCAGTTCTTC. Protein product: CASSLEYNEQFF. The full variable domain, with the rest looked up from reference TRBV28 and TRBJ2-1, is DVKVTQSSRYLVKRTGEKVFLECVQDMDHENMFWYRQDPGLGLRLIYFSYDVKMKEKGDIPEGYSVSREKKERFSLILESASTNQTSMYLCASSLEYNEQFFGPGTRLTVL.

J is TRBJ2-7 and V is TRBV28; a possible D gene is TRBD2 (6 bases). The V gene's germline CDR1 is MDHEN and CDR2 SYDVKM. CDR3 size: 12 residues. Trimming removed 7 bases at V and 9 bases at J, with 16 bases between. The CDR3 is CASTFDGGRQYF. CDR3 sequence (DNA): TGTGCCAGCACTTTTGACGGGGGACGGCAGTACTTC.

On this clone: Within the sample, other DNA sequences also encode this same CDR3. The V gene is TRBV18, the J gene TRBJ2-7, with a tentative D call TRBD2 (5 bases). V lost 2 bases and J lost 4, with 15 bases in between. Germline V CDR1 and CDR2: KGHSH, LQKENI. The CDR3 consists of 15 residues. CDR3 in amino acids: CASSPATSGTYEQYF. The DNA of the CDR3 is TGTGCCAGCTCACCAGCCACTAGTGGAACTTACGAGCAGTACTTC.

This chain uses TRBV7-9 with TRBJ1-2; possible D gene TRBD1, 5 bases. Germline CDR1 SEHNR, CDR2 FQNEAQ (reference sequence). The CDR3 is made up of 15 amino acids. V gave up 1 base and J gave up 5 bases, with 14 bases separating them. CDR3 nucleotide sequence: TGTGCCAGCAGCTTAGGGGCGGGGGTACAGTATGGCTACACCTTC. It translates to CASSLGAGVQYGYTF.